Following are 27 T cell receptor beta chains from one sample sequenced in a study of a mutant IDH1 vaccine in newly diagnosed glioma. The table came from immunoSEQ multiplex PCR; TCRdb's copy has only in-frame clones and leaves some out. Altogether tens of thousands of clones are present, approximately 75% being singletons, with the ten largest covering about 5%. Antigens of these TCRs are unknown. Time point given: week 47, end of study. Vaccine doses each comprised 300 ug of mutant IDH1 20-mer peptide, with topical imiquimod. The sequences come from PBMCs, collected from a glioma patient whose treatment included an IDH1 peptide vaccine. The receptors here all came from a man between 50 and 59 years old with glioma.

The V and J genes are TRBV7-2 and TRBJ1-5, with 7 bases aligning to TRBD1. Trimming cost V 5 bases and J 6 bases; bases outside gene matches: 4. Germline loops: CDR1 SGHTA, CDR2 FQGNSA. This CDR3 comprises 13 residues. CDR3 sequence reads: CASSPHRGQPQHF. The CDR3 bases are TGTGCCAGCAGCCCACACAGGGGTCAGCCCCAGCATTTT.

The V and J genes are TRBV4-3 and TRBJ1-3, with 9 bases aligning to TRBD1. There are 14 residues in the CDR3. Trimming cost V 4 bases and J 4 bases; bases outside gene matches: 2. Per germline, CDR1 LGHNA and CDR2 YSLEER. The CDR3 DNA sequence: TGCGCCAGCAGCCTCACAGGGGGCGGAAACACCATATATTTT. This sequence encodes CASSLTGGGNTIYF.

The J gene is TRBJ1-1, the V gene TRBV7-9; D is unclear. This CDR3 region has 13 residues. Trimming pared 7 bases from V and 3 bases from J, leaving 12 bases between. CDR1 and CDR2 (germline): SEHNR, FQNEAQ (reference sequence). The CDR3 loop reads CASTHEVHTEAFF. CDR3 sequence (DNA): TGTGCCAGCACCCACGAGGTTCACACTGAAGCTTTCTTT.

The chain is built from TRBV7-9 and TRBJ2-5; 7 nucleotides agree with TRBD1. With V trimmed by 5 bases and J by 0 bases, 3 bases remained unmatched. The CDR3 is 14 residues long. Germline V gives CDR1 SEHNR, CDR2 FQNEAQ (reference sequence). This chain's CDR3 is CASSPTGNQETQYF. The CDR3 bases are TGTGCCAGCAGCCCGACAGGGAACCAAGAGACCCAGTACTTC.

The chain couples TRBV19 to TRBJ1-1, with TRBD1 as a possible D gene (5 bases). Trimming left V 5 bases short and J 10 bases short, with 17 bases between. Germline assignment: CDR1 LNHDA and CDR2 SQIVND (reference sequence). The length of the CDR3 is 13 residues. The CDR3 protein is CASSPPATRGAFF. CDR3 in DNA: TGTGCCAGTAGTCCCCCCGCTACTAGGGGAGCTTTCTTT.

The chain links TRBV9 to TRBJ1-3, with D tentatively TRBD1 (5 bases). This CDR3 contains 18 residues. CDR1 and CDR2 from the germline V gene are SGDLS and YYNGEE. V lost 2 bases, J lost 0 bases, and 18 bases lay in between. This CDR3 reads CASSVTGGLPTSGNTIYF. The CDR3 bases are TGTGCCAGCAGCGTTACCGGGGGACTACCCACCTCTGGAAACACCATATATTTT. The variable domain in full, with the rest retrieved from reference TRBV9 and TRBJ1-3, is DSGVTQTPKHLITATGQRVTLRCSPRSGDLSVYWYQQSLDQGLQFLIQYYNGEERAKGNILERFSAQQFPDLHSELNLSSLELGDSALYFCASSVTGGLPTSGNTIYFGEGSWLTVV.

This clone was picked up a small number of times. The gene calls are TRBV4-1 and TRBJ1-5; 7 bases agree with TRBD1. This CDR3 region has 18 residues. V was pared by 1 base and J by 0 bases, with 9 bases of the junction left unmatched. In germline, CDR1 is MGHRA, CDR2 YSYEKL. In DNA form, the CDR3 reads TGCGCCAGCAGCCAAGTGCCTGACAGGGCGATTAGCAATCAGCCCCAGCATTTT. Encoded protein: CASSQVPDRAISNQPQHF.

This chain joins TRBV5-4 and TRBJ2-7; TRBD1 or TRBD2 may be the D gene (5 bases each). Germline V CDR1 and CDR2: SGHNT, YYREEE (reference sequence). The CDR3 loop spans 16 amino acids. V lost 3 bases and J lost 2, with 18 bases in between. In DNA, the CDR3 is TGTGCCAGCAGCTCCGAGGGGCGGTGGAAGACCTACGAGCAGTACTTC. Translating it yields CASSSEGRWKTYEQYF.

CDR3: CASSDRTGNTGELFF. Written as DNA, the CDR3 is TGTGCCAGCAGCGACAGGACGGGGAACACCGGGGAGCTGTTTTTT. The rearrangement uses TRBV9 and TRBJ2-2, with D possibly being TRBD1 (5 bases). The V end was cut by 3 bases, the J end by 1 base, with 10 bases between. The CDR3 length is 15 residues. CDR1 and CDR2 (germline): SGDLS, YYNGEE.

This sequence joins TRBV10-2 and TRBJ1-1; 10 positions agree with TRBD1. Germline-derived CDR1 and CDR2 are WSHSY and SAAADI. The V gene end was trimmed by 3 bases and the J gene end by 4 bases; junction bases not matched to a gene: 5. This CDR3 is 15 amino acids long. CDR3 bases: TGCGCCAGCAGTGAAAGCGACAGGGGGCCCACTGAAGCTTTCTTT. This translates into CASSESDRGPTEAFF.

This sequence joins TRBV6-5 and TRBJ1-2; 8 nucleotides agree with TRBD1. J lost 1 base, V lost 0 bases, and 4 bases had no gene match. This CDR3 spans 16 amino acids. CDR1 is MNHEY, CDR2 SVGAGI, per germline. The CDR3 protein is CASSYSGTGVNYGYTF. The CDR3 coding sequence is TGTGCCAGCAGTTACTCAGGGACAGGAGTTAACTATGGCTACACCTTC.

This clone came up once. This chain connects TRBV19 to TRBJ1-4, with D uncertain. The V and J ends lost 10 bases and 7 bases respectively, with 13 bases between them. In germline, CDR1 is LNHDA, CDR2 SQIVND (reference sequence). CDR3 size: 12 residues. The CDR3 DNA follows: TGTGCCACCCAACAGCGCGGTGAAAAACTGTTTTTT. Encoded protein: CATQQRGEKLFF.

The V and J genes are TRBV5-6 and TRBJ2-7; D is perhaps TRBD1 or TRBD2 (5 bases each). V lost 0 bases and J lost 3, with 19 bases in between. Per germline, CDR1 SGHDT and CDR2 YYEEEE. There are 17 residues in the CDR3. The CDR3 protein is CASSLARGQGWVYEQYF. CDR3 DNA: TGTGCCAGCAGCTTGGCTCGGGGTCAGGGATGGGTCTACGAGCAGTACTTC.

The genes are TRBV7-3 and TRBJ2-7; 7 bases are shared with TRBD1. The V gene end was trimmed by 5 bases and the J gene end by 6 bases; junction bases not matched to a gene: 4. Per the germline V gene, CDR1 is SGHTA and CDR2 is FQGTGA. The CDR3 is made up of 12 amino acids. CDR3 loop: CASSDRVGEQYF. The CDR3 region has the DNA TGTGCCAGCAGCGACAGGGTGGGCGAGCAGTACTTC.

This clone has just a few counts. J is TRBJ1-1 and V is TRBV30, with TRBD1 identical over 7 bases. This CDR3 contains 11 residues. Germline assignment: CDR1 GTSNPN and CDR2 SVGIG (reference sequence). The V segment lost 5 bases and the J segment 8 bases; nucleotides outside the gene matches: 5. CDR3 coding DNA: TGTGCCTGGTCTGACAGGGCCGAAGCTTTCTTT. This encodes CAWSDRAEAFF.

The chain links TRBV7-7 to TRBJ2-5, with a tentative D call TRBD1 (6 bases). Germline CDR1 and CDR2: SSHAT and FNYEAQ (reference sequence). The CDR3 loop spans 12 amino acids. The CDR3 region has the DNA TGTGCTACCAAGGGGGACCAAGAGACCCAGTACTTC. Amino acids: CATKGDQETQYF. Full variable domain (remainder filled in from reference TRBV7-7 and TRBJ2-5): GAGVSQSPRYKVTKRGQDVTLRCDPISSHATLYWYQQALGQGPEFLTYFNYEAQPDKSGLPSDRFSAERPEGSISTLTIQRTEQRDSAMYRCATKGDQETQYFGPGTRLLVL.

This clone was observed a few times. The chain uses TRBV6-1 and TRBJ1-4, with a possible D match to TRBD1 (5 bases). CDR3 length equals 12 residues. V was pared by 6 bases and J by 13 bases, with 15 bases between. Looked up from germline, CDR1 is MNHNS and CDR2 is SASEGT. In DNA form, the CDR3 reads TGTGCCAGCAGAGAAAGGGACTTTAGACTGTTTTTT. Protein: CASRERDFRLFF.

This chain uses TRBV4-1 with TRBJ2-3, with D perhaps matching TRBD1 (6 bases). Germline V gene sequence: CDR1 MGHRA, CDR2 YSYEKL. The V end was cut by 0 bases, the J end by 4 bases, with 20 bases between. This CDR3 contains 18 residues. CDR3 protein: CASSQDRSRTGKSDTQYF. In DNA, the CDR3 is TGCGCCAGCAGCCAAGATCGGAGCAGAACAGGGAAATCAGATACGCAGTATTTT.

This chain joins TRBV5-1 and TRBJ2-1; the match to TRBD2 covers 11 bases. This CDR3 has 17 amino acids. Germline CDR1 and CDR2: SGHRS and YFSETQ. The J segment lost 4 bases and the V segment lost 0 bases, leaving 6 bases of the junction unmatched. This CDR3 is CASSLAGTSGVYNEQFF. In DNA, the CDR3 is TGCGCCAGCAGCTTGGCCGGGACTAGCGGAGTTTACAATGAGCAGTTCTTC.

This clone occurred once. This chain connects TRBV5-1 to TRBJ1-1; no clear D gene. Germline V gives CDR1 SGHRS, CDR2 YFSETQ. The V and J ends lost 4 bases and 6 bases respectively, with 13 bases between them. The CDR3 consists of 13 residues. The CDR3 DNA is TGCGCCAGCAGCAGGACGGACGGATCTGAAGCTTTCTTT. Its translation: CASSRTDGSEAFF.

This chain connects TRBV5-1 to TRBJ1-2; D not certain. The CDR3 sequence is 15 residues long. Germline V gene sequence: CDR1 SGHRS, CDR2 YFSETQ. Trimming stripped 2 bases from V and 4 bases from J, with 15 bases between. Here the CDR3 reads CASSLIEGGGYGYTF. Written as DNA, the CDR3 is TGCGCCAGCAGCTTAATAGAGGGCGGCGGCTATGGCTACACCTTC. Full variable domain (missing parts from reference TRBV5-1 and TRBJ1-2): KAGVTQTPRYLIKTRGQQVTLSCSPISGHRSVSWYQQTPGQGLQFLFEYFSETQRNKGNFPGRFSGRQFSNSRSEMNVSTLELGDSALYLCASSLIEGGGYGYTFGSGTRLTVV.

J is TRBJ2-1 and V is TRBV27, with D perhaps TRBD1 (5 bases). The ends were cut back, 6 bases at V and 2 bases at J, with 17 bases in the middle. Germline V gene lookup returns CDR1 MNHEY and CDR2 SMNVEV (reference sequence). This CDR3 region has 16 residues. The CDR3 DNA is TGTGCCAGCAGGCCTCTTCTTGGGGCCACCTACAATGAGCAGTTCTTC. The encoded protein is CASRPLLGATYNEQFF.

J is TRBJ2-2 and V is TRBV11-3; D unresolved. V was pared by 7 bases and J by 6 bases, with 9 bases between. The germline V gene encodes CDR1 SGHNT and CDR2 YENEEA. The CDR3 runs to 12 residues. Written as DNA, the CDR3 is TGTGCCAGCAAGGGAAGAGCCGGGGAGCTGTTTTTT. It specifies CASKGRAGELFF.

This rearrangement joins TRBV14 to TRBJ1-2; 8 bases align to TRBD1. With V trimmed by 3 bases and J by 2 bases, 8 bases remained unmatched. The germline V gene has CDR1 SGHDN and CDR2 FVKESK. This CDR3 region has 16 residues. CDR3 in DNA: TGTGCCAGCAGCCATGTAAGACAGGGGCACAACTATGGCTACACCTTC. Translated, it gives CASSHVRQGHNYGYTF. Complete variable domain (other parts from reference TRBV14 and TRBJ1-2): EAGVTQFPSHSVIEKGQTVTLRCDPISGHDNLYWYRRVMGKEIKFLLHFVKESKQDESGMPNNRFLAERTGGTYSTLKVQPAELEDSGVYFCASSHVRQGHNYGYTFGSGTRLTVV.

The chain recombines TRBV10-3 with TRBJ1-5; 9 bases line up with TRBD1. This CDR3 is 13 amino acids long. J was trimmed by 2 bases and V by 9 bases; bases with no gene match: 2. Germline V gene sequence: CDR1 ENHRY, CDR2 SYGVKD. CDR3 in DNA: TGTGCCATGGGACAGGGCGGCAATCAGCCCCAGCATTTT. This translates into CAMGQGGNQPQHF.

The CDR3 is CASSLEGTQYF. The CDR3 region has the DNA TGTGCCAGCAGCCTGGAGGGGACGCAGTATTTT. V is TRBV7-8 and J is TRBJ2-3; a possible D gene is TRBD2 (6 bases). V was clipped by 5 bases and J by 9 bases, with 9 bases between them. Germline V gene data show CDR1 as SGHVS and CDR2 as FQNEAQ. CDR3 length: 11 residues.

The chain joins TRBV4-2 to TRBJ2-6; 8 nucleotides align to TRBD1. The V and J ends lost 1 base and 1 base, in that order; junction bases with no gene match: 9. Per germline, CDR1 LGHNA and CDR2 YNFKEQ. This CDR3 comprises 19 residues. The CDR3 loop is CASSQGIGTGYSGANVLTF. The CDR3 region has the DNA TGTGCCAGCAGCCAAGGAATTGGGACAGGCTATTCTGGGGCCAACGTCCTGACTTTC.